These T cell receptor beta chains were read from a single sample in a study of T cells after somatic rescue of genetic block. Only in-frame clones appear in the TCRdb table, and some are missing; sequencing was by immunoSEQ multiplex PCR. The sample yields tens of thousands of clones, approximately 90% seen once. The specimen was peripheral blood mononuclear cells (PBMCs). Every receptor here comes from a man aged 35-49 years. CDR3s leave out the opening cysteine and the closing phenylalanine or tryptophan. Fields, in order: V gene, J gene, clone size, CDR3 protein. Only part of the rows carry a size: once, few, many, or a class if the clone is expanded.

TRBV7-6	TRBJ2-7	NA	ASSLGTGQTYEQY
TRBV7-8	TRBJ1-5	NA	ASSLELQGAGQPQH
TRBV6-5	TRBJ2-7	NA	ASSYGTSGETYEQY
TRBV5-1	TRBJ2-1	NA	ASSLFRVGDEQF
TRBV14	TRBJ2-1	once	ASSPIYYSGGRYNEQF
TRBV18	TRBJ2-1	NA	ASPGTSGRSSYNEQF
TRBV5-6	TRBJ1-3	NA	ASSIGTNTIY
TRBV14	TRBJ2-1	NA	ASSQRGLNNEQF
TRBV28	TRBJ1-5	NA	ASSLSDQPQH
TRBV28	TRBJ1-1	NA	ASSNTGVMNTEAF
TRBV27	TRBJ2-7	NA	ASRKDRVGHEQY
TRBV5-4	TRBJ1-1	NA	ASRHWTENTEAF
TRBV29-1	TRBJ1-2	NA	SVYEQGRLRGYT
TRBV25-1	TRBJ2-7	NA	ASSEYLGTYEQY
TRBV30	TRBJ1-1	NA	AWSAPPTGTNTEAF
TRBV2	TRBJ1-2	NA	ASKENYGYT
TRBV19	TRBJ1-5	NA	ASSPRPGTGSNQPQH
TRBV18	TRBJ2-5	NA	ASSPRAEAWETQY
TRBV6-1	TRBJ1-2	NA	ASSAGIAGARGYT
TRBV19	TRBJ1-5	NA	ASSEGSRNQPQH
TRBV14	TRBJ2-2	NA	ASSPEGRELF
TRBV6-5	TRBJ1-1	NA	ASSYYRVFTEAF
TRBV19	TRBJ2-2	once	ASQLGGANTGELF
TRBV7-3	TRBJ1-6	NA	ASSLGGLGSPLH
TRBV5-8	TRBJ2-3	NA	ASTPERDTQY
TRBV4-1	TRBJ2-3	NA	ASSQEENTDTQY
TRBV6-5	TRBJ2-2	once	ASNKIQGNTGELF
TRBV7-9	TRBJ1-4	NA	ASSLQGPGRRNEKLF
TRBV7-9	TRBJ2-3	NA	AIQPPSGGTDTQY
TRBV2	TRBJ1-6	NA	ASKGTGNSPLH
TRBV7-2	TRBJ1-5	NA	ASSFAGGVQPQH
TRBV27	TRBJ2-6	NA	ANTRTGGSNVLT
TRBV7-9	TRBJ2-1	NA	ASSLGRSNEQF
TRBV6-5	TRBJ2-4	NA	ASSRGTSGNDIQY
TRBV19	TRBJ1-4	NA	ASSIDRPYEKLF
TRBV30	TRBJ1-2	NA	AWSVPDRGLLNGYT
TRBV5-1	TRBJ1-3	NA	ASSPTTGSGNTIY
TRBV25-1	TRBJ2-7	NA	ASSVAGPPYEQY
TRBV11-3	TRBJ2-1	NA	ASSLVTGGYNEQF
TRBV19	TRBJ1-5	NA	ASSWQGIGSNQPQH
TRBV18	TRBJ2-1	once	ASSPEGGGRGSYNEQF
TRBV4-1	TRBJ2-5	NA	ASSQAPDRAQETQY
TRBV6-5	TRBJ1-5	NA	ASSATGVGNQPQH
TRBV2	TRBJ2-2	NA	ASSDKTSGGDTGELF
TRBV18	TRBJ2-5	NA	ASSKLGQETQY
TRBV2	TRBJ2-5	once	ASSLSRTGGETQY
TRBV4-3	TRBJ2-3	NA	ASSQGTSGEADTQY
TRBV7-2	TRBJ2-3	NA	ASSSLGTAQY
TRBV19	TRBJ2-5	NA	ASSIGSGTY
TRBV21-1	TRBJ1-2	NA	ASSLNIQGGPVFRGYT
TRBV5-1	TRBJ2-2	NA	ASSLAVNGGELF
TRBV30	TRBJ1-5	NA	AWTGDRGGQPQH
TRBV4-3	TRBJ1-2	NA	ASSPGWSSDYGYT
TRBV2	TRBJ2-7	once	ASRPGQEPSYEQY